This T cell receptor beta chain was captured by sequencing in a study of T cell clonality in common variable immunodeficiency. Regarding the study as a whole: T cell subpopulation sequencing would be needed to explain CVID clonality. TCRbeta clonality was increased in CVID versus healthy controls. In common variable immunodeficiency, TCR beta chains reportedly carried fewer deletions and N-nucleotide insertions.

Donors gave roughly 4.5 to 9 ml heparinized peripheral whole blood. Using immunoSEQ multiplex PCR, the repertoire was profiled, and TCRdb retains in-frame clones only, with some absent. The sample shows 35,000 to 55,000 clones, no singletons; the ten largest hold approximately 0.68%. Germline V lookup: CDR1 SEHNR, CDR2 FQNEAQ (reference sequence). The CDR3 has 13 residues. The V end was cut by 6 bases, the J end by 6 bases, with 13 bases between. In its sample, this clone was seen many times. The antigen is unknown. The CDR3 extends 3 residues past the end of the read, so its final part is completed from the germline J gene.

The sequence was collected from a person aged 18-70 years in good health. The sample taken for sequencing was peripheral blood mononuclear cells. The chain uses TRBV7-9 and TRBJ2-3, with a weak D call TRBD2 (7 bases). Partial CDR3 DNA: TGTGCCAGCAGTGGGGGGGCGAGTGATACG. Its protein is CASSGGASDT. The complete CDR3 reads CASSGGASDTQYF.